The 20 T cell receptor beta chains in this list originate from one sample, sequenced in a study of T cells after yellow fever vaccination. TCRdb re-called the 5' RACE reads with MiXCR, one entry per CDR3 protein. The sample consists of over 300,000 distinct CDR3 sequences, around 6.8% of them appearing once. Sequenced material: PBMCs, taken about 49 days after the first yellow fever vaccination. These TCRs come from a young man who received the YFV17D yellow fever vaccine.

The CDR3 here is CATSRAGRQETQYF. Here the CDR3 DNA reads TGTGCCACCAGCCGGGCGGGGAGGCAAGAGACCCAGTACTTC. The chain recombines TRBV15 with TRBJ2-5; maybe TRBD2 (6 bases). The CDR3 covers 14 residues. Germline V gives CDR1 LNHNV, CDR2 YYDKDF (reference sequence). Trimming removed 5 bases from V and 2 bases from J, with 12 bases in between. The full variable domain, its missing parts supplied by reference TRBV15 and TRBJ2-5, is DAMVIQNPRYQVTQFGKPVTLSCSQTLNHNVMYWYQQKSSQAPKLLFHYYDKDFNNEADTPDNFQSRRPNTSFCFLDIRSPGLGDTAMYLCATSRAGRQETQYFGPGTRLLVL.

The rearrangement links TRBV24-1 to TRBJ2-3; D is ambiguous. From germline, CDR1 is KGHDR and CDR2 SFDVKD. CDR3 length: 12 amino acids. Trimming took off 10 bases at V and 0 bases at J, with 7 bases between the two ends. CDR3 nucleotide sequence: TGTGCCACTGGAGACAGCACAGATACGCAGTATTTT. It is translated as CATGDSTDTQYF.

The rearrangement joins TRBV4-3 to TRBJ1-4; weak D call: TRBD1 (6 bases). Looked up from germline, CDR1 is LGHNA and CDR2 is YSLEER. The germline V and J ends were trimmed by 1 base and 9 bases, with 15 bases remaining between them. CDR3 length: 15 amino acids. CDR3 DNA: TGCGCCAGCAGCCAAGGACTGGGCGGGGGCAAAAAACTGTTTTTT. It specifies CASSQGLGGGKKLFF.

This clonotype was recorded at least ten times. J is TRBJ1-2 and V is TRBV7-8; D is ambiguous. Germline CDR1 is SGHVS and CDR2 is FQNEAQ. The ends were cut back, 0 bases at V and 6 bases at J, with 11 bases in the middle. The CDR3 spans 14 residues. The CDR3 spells CASSLAPFGDGYTF. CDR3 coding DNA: TGTGCCAGCAGCTTAGCGCCATTTGGGGATGGCTACACCTTC.

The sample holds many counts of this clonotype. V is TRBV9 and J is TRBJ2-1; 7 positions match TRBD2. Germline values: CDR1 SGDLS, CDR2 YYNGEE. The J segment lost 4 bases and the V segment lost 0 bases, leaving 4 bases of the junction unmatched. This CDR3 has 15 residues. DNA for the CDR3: TGTGCCAGCAGCGTAGATGCGGGGGTTTACAATGAGCAGTTCTTC. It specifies CASSVDAGVYNEQFF.

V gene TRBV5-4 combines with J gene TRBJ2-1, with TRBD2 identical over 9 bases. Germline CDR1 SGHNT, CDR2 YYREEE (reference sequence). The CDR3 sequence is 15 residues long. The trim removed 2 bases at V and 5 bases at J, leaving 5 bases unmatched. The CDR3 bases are TGTGCCAGCAGCTTTTGGCTAGCGGGGAACAATGAGCAGTTCTTC. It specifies CASSFWLAGNNEQFF.

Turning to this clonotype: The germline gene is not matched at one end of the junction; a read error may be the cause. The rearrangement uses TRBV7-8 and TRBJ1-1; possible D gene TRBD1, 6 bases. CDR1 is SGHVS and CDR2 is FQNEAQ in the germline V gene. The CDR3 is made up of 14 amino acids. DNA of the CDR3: TGTGCCAGCAGTAACCTCAGGGGATCCACTGAAGCTTCCTTT. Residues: CASSNLRGSTEASF.

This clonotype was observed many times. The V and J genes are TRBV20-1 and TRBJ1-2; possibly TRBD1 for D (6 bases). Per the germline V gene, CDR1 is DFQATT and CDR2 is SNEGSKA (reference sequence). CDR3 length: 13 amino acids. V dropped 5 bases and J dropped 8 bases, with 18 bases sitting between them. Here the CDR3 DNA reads TGCAGTGCTGGGGGGCGGGGCCTAGGGGGCTACACCTTC. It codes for CSAGGRGLGGYTF.

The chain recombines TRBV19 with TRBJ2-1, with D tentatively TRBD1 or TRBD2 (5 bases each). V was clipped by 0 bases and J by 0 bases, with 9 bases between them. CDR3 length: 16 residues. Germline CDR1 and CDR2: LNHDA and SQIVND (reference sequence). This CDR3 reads CASSIDPGPSYNEQFF. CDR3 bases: TGTGCCAGTAGTATAGACCCGGGACCCTCCTACAATGAGCAGTTCTTC.

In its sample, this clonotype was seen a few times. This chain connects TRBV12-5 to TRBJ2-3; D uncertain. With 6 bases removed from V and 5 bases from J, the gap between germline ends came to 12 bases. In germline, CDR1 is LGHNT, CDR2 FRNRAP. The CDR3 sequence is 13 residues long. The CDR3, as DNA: TGTGCTAGTGGCTCCTATTGGAGAGATACGCAGTATTTT. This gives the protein CASGSYWRDTQYF.

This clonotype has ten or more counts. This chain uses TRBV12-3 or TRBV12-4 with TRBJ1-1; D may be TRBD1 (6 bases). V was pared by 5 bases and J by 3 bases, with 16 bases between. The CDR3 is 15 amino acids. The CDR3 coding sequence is TGTGCCAGCAGTGGAATGGACAGAGGTGACACTGAAGCTTTCTTT. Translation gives CASSGMDRGDTEAFF.

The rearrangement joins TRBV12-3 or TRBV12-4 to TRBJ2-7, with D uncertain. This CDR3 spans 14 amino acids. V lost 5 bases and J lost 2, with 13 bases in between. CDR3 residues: CASSPSDGAYEQYV. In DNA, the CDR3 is TGTGCCAGCAGTCCGTCCGACGGAGCCTACGAGCAGTACGTC.

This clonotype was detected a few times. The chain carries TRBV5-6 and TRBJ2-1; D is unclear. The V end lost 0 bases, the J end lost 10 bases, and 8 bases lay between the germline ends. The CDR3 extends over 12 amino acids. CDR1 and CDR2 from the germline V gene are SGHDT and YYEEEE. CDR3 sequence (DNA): TGTGCCAGCAGCTTGGCCGCTCTAGAGCAGTTCTTC. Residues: CASSLAALEQFF.

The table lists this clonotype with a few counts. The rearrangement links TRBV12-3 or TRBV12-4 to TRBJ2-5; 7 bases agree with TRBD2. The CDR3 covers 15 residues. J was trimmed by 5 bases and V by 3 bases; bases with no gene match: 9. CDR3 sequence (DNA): TGTGCCAGCAGTTTCCAGGGACTATTGATGGAGACCCAGTACTTC. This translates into CASSFQGLLMETQYF.

The CDR3 sequence: CASSTLRSGGARETQYF. CDR3 nucleotide sequence: TGTGCCAGCAGTACCCTCAGAAGCGGGGGGGCTCGGGAGACCCAGTACTTC. V usage is TRBV6-1 and J usage is TRBJ2-5; 10 bases are a match to TRBD2. This CDR3 comprises 17 residues. Per germline, CDR1 MNHNS and CDR2 SASEGT. V lost 5 bases to trimming and J lost 5 bases; unmatched junction nucleotides: 14.

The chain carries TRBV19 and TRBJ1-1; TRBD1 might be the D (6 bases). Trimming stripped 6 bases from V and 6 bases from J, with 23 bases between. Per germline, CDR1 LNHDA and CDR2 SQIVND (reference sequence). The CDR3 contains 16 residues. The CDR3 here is CASRRSDSRGGAEAFF. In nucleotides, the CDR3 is TGTGCCAGTAGGCGATCGGACAGCCGGGGGGGCGCTGAAGCTTTCTTT.

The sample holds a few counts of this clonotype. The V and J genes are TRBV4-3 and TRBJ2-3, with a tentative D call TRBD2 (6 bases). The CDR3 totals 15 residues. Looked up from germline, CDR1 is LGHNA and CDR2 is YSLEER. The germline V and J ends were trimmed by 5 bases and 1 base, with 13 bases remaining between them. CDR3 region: CASSLGGDGTDTQYF. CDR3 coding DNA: TGCGCCAGCAGCTTGGGGGGAGACGGCACAGATACGCAGTATTTT.

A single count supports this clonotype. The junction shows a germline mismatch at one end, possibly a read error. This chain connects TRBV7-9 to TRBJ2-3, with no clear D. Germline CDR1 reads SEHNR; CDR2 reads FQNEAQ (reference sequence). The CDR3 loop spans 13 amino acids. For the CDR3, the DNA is TGTGCCGAACAGCTTCGGAGCACAGATACGAAGTATTTT. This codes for CAEQLRSTDTKYF.

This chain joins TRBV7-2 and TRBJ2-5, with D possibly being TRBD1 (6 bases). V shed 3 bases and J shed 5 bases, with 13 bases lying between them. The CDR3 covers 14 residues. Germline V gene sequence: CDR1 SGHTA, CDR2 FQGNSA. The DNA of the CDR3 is TGTGCCAGCAGCTTTTCAGGGGCGTTGGAGACCCAGTACTTC. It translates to CASSFSGALETQYF.

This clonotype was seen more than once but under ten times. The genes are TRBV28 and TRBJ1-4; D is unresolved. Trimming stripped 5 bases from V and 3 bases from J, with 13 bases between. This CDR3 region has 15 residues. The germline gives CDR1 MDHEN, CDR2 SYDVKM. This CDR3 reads CASSPSGSANEKLFF. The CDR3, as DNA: TGTGCCAGCAGTCCCTCAGGCTCGGCTAATGAAAAACTGTTTTTT.